This T cell receptor beta chain derives from a study of CD8+ T cells in alopecia areata. Study-wide results and limits: In patients, TCRs were shared less clearly than in mice, and HLA may possibly be involved.

Treatment specified: oral pan-JAK inhibitor, 5-10 mg twice daily. The sequencing template was cDNA reverse transcribed from extracted RNA. Profiling relied on immunoSEQ multiplex PCR, and the TCRdb table lists in-frame clones only, not all of them. The sample shows 190,000 or so clones, roughly 64% of them seen only once. This clone was picked up a small number of times. Its antigen is not identified. The V and J ends lost 2 bases and 1 base respectively, with 5 bases between them. The CDR3 is made up of 13 amino acids. Per the germline V gene, CDR1 is MNHEY and CDR2 is SVGAGI. The chain is built from TRBV6-5 and TRBJ1-2; no firm D call. The sequence derives from a human donor with alopecia areata. This sample comprised CD8+ T cells sorted from blood, obtained at week 24, from a patient treated with tofacitinib. CDR3 amino acids: CASSYQYNYGYTF. Written as DNA, the CDR3 is TGTGCCAGCAGTTACCAGTATAACTATGGCTACACCTTC.